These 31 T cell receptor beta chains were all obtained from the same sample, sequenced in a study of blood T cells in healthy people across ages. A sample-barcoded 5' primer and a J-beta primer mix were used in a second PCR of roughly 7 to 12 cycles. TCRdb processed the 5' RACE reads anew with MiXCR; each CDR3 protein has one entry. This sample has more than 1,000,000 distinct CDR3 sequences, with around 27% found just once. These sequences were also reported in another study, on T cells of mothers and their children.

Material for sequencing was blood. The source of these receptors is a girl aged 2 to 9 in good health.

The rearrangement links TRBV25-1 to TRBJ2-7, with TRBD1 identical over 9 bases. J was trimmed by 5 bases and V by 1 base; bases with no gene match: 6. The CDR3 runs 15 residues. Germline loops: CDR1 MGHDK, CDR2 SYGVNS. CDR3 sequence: CASSELGQGTDEQYF. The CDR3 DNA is TGTGCCAGCAGTGAATTAGGACAGGGGACGGACGAGCAGTACTTC.

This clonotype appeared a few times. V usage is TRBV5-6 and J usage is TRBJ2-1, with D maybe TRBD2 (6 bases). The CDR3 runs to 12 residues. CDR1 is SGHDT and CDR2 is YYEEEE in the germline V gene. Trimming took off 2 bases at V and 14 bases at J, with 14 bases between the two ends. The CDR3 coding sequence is TGTGCCAGCAGCTTTAACCGGGGGAAGGAGTTCTTC. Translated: CASSFNRGKEFF.

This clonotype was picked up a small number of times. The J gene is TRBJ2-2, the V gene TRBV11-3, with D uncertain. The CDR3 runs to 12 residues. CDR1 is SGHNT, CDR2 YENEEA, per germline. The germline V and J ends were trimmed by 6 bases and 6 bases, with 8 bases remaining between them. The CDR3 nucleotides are TGTGCCAGCAGGGAAAGGGCCGGGGAGCTGTTTTTT. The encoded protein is CASRERAGELFF.

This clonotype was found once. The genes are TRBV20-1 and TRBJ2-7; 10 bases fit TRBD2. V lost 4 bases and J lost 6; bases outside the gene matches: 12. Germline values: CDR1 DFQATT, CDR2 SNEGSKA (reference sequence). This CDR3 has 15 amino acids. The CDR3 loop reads CSAIFPSGRRGEQYF. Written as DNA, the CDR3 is TGCAGTGCTATCTTCCCTAGCGGGAGAAGGGGCGAGCAGTACTTC.

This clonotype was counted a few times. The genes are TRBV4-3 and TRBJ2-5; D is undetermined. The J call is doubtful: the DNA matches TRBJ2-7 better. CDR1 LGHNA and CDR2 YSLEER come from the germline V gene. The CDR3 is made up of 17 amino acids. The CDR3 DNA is TGCGCCAGCAGCCAGGAACCGGGCCCCGCCTCTTACTACGAGCAGTACTTC. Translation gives CASSQEPGPASYYEQYF.

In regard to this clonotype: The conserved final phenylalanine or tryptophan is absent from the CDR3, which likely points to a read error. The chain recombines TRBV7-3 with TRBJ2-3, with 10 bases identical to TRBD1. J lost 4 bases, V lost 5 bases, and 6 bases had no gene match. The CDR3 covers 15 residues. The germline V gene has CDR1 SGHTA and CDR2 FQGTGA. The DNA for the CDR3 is TGTGCCAGCAGCCCCGGGACAGGGGCAGCAGATACGCAGTATCTT. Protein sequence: CASSPGTGAADTQYL.

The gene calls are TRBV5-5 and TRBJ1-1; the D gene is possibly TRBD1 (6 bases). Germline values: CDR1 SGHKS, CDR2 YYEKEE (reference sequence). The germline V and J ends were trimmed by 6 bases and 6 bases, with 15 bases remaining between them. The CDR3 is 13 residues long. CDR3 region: CASILQGSPEAFF. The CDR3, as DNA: TGTGCCAGCATCCTACAGGGAAGTCCTGAAGCTTTCTTT.

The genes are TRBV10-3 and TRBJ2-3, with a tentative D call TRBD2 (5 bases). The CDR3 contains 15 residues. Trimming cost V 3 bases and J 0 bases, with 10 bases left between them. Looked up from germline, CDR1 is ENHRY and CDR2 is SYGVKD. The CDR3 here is CAISDYSVSTDTQYF. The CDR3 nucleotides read TGTGCCATCAGTGACTATAGCGTAAGCACAGATACGCAGTATTTT.

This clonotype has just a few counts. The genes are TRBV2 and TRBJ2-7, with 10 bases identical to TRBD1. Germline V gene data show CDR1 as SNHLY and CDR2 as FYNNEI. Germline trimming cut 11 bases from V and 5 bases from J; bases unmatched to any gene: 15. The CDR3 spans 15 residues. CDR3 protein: CAGRSGTGEWNEQYF. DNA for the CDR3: TGTGCCGGGCGGTCGGGGACAGGGGAATGGAACGAGCAGTACTTC. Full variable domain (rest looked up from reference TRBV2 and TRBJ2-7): EPEVTQTPSHQVTQMGQEVILRCVPISNHLYFYWYRQILGQKVEFLVSFYNNEISEKSEIFDDQFSVERPDGSNFTLKIRSTKLEDSAMYFCAGRSGTGEWNEQYFGPGTRLTVT.

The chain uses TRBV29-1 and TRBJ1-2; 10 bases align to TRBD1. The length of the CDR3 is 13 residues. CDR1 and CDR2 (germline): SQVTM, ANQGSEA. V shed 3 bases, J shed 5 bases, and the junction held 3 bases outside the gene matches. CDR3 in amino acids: CSVDRTGGYGYTF. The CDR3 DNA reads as TGCAGCGTTGACCGGACAGGGGGATATGGCTACACCTTC.

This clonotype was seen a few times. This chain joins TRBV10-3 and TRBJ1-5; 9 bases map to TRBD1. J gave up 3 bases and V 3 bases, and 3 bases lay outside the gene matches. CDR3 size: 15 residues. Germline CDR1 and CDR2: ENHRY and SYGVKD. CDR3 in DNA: TGTGCCATCAGTGACACAGGGGGCGACAATCAGCCCCAGCATTTT. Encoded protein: CAISDTGGDNQPQHF.

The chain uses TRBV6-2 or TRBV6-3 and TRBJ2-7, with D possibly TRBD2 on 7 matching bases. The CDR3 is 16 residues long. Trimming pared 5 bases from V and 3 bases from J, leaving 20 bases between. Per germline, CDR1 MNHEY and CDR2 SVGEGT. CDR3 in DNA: TGTGCCAGCAGTCTCAGGCGGGGGCGAGGGATCTACGAGCAGTACTTC. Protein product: CASSLRRGRGIYEQYF.

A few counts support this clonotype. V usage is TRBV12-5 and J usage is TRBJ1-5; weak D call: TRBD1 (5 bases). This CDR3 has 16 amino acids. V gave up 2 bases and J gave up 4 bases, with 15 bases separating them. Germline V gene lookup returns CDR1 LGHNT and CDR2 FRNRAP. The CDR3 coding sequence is TGTGCTAGTGGTTTGCCCGGGACGGGGGTTAATCAGCCCCAGCATTTT. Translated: CASGLPGTGVNQPQHF.

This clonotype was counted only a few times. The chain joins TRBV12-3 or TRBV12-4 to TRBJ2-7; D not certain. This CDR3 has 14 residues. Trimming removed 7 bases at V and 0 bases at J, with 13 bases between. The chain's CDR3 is CASTSGDSSYEQYF. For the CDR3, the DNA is TGTGCCAGCACCTCTGGGGATAGCTCCTACGAGCAGTACTTC.

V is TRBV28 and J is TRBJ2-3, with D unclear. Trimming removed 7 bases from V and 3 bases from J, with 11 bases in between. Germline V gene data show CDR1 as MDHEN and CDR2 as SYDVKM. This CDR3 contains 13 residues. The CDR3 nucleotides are TGTGCCAGCATGTCGTCGAGGACAGATACGCAGTATTTT. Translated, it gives CASMSSRTDTQYF.

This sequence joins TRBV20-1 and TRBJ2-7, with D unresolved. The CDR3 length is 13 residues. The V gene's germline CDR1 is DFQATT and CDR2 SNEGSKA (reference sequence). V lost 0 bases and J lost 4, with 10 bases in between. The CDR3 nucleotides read TGCAGTGCTAGAGATCTAAGGCGGTACGAGCAGTACTTC. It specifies CSARDLRRYEQYF.

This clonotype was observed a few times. The CDR3 sequence is CATSSTGQGLGYTF. The CDR3 coding sequence is TGTGCCACCAGCAGTACGGGACAGGGGTTGGGCTACACCTTC. The rearrangement links TRBV15 to TRBJ1-2; 10 bases map to TRBD1. The junction had 6 bases not matched to a gene; V was cut back by 3 bases and J by 8 bases. Germline V gene data show CDR1 as LNHNV and CDR2 as YYDKDF (reference sequence). The length of the CDR3 is 14 residues.

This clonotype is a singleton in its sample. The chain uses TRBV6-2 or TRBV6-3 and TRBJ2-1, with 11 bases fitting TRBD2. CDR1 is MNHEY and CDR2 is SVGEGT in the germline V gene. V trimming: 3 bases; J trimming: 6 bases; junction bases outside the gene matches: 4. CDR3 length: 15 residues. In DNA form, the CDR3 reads TGTGCCAGCAGTTATCCTACTAGCGGGGGCAATGAGCAGTTCTTC. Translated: CASSYPTSGGNEQFF.

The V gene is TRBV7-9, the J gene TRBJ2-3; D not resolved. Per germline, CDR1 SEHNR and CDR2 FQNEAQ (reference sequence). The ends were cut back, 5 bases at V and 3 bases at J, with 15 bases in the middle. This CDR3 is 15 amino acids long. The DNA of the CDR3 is TGTGCCAGCAGCAACCCTGTCCTAGGGACAGATACGCAGTATTTT. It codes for CASSNPVLGTDTQYF.

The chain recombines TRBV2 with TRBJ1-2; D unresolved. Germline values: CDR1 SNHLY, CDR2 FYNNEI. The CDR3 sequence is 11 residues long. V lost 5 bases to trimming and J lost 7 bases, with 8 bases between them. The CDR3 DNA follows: TGTGCCAGCAGTAAGACGGGTGGCTACACCTTC. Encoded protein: CASSKTGGYTF.

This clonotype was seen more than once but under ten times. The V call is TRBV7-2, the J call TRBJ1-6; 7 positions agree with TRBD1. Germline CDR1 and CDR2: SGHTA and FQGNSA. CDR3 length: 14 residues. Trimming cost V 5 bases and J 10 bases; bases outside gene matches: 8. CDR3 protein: CASSAQGKASPLHF. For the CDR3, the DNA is TGTGCCAGCAGCGCACAGGGGAAGGCCTCACCCCTCCACTTT.

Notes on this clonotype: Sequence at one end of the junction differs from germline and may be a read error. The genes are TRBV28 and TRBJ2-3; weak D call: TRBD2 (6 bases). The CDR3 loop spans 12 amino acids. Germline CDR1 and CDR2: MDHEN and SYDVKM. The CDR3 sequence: CASSSYTGVEDF. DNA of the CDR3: TGTGCCAGCAGTTCCTATACGGGGGTTGAAGATTTT.

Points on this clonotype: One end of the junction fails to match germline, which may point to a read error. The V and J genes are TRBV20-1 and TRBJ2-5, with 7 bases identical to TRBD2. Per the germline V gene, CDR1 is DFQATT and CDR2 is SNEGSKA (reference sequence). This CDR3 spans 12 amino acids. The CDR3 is CGASGRKETQYF. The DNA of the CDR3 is TGCGGTGCTAGCGGCAGGAAAGAGACCCAGTACTTC.

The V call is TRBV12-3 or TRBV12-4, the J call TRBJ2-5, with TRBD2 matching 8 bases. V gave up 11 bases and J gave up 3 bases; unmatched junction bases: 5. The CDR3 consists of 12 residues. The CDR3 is CAGARGEETQYF. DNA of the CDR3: TGTGCCGGAGCGCGGGGGGAAGAGACCCAGTACTTC.

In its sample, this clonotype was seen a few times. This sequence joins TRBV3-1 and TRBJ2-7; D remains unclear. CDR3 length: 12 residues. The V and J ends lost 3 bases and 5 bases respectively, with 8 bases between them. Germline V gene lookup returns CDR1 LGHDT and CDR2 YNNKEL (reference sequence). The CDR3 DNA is TGTGCCAGCAGCCACTTAGGGAACGAGCAGTACTTC. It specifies CASSHLGNEQYF.

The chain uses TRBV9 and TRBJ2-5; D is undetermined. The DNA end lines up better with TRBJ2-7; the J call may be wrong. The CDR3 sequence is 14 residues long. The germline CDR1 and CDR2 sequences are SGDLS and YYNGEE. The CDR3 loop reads CASSPSPSSYEQYV. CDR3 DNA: TGTGCCAGCAGCCCCAGCCCGAGCTCCTACGAGCAGTACGTC.

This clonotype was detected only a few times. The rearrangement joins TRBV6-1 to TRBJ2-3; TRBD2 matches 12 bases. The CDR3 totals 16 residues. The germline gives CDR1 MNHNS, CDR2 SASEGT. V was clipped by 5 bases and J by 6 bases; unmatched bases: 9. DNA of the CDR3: TGTGCCAGCAGTCTCAGACTAGCGGGAGTCGCGGATACGCAGTATTTT. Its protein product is CASSLRLAGVADTQYF.

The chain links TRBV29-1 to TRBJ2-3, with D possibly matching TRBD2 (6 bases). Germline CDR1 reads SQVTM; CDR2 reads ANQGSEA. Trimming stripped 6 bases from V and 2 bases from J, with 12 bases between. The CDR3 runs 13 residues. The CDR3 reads CSVRGLDTDTQYF. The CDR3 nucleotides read TGCAGCGTACGGGGACTCGACACAGATACGCAGTATTTT.

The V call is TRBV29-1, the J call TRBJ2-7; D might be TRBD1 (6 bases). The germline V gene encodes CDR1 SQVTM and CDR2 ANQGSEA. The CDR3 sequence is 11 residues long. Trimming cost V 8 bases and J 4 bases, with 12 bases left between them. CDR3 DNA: TGCAGCTGTGGGACACCGTACGAGCAGTACTTC. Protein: CSCGTPYEQYF.

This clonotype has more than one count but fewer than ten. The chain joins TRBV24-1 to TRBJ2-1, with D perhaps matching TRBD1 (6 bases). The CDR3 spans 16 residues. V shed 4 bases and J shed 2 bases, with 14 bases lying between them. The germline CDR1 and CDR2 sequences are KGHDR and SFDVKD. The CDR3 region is CATSDPDRYPYNEQFF. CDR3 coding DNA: TGTGCCACCAGTGACCCTGACAGGTACCCCTACAATGAGCAGTTCTTC.

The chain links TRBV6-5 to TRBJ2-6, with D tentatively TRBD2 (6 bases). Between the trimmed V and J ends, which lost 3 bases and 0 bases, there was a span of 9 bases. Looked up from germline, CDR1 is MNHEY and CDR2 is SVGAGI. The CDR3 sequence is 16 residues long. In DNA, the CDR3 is TGTGCCAGCAGTTATGGCGGGAACTCTGGGGCCAACGTCCTGACTTTC. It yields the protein CASSYGGNSGANVLTF.